This is a list of T cell receptor beta chains from one sample in a study of blood T cell repertoires in COVID-19. The data were produced by immunoSEQ multiplex PCR, yet TCRdb's version contains in-frame clones alone and is incomplete. The sample includes about 230,000 clones, 83% of them seen just once. Specimen: peripheral blood. These receptors were obtained from a woman aged 70 to 79 with active or convalescent COVID-19. Each CDR3 is given with its conserved first and last residue. The D gene is left open where the match is weak. Expanded clones get a size class; other rows say once, few or many, or leave the size out.

TRBJ2-1 . . TRBV24-1 TGTGCCACCAGTGATCCAAACCTAGCCGAGCAGTTCTTC CATSDPNLAEQFF
TRBJ1-5 . . TRBV18 TGTGCCAGCTCACGTCAGAATCAGCCCCAGCATTTT CASSRQNQPQHF
TRBJ1-2 . . TRBV18 TGTGCCAGCTCACCACCGGGGCGAAATGGCTACACCTTC CASSPPGRNGYTF
TRBJ1-3 . TRBD1 TRBV5-1 TGCGCCAGCAGCTACGGACAGGGGGCGGCTGGAAACACCATATATTTT CASSYGQGAAGNTIYF
TRBJ1-4 . TRBD1 TRBV6-6 TGTGCCAGCAGTACCAAGACAGGGAATGAAAAACTGTTTTTT CASSTKTGNEKLFF
TRBJ1-6 once . TRBV18 TGTGCCAGCTTCCGGGAGGGGCATAATTCACCCCTCCACTTT CASFREGHNSPLHF
TRBJ2-1 . . TRBV9 TGTGCCAGCAGGGGGGGCGGGAGCTCCTACAATGAGCAGTTCTTC CASRGGGSSYNEQFF
TRBJ1-1 . . TRBV30 TGTGCCTGGAGTGTCGCCCCAGGTGGAGCTTTCTTT CAWSVAPGGAFF
TRBJ2-5 . . TRBV9 TGTGCCAGCAGCGTAGTTCCAGGGGAAACCTTCGAGACCCAGTACTTC CASSVVPGETFETQYF
TRBJ2-7 . TRBD1 TRBV5-1 TGCGCCAGCAGAGAGGGACAGTCCTACGAGCAGTACTTC CASREGQSYEQYF
TRBJ2-1 . . TRBV19 TGTGCCAGTAGTATAGGACAAAACAATGAGCAGTTCTTC CASSIGQNNEQFF
TRBJ1-2 . . TRBV6-1 TGTGCCAGCAGTGAAGTGGAAACCGCGGGTTGCACCTTC CASSEVETAGCTF
TRBJ1-5 once . TRBV7-2 TGTGCCAGCAGCCGCGGCCCTATGTTGGAGCCCCAGCATTTT CASSRGPMLEPQHF
TRBJ2-3 . . TRBV5-5 TGTGCCAGCAGCTTATCAACCCGCTACGATACGCAGTATTTT CASSLSTRYDTQYF
TRBJ2-3 . TRBD2 TRBV9 TGTGCCAGCAGCGTAGGCCCACGATTTTCTAGCGGGGGACCCAGAGATACGCAGTATTTT CASSVGPRFSSGGPRDTQYF
TRBJ1-1 . TRBD1 TRBV6-5 TGTGCCAGCACCTTACCAGGGGGCACTGAAGCTTTCTTT CASTLPGGTEAFF
TRBJ2-1 . TRBD2 TRBV24-1 TGTGCCACCAGTGATCCCGGACTAGCGGGACTTAGGGACAATGAGCAGTTCTTC CATSDPGLAGLRDNEQFF
TRBJ2-4 . TRBD2 TRBV10-2 TGCGCCAGCACCCGGTGGGTGACGGGAGGCAAAAACATTCAGTACTTC CASTRWVTGGKNIQYF
TRBJ2-2 . . TRBV5-1 TGCGCCAGCAGCTCCGGGACTGTCCCCGTGGGGGAGCTGTTTTTT CASSSGTVPVGELFF
TRBJ2-1 . TRBD1 TRBV7-8 TGTGCCAGCAGCTTAGCGGGGACAGGGATTTGGACTCCGGAAGCTGAGCAGTTCTTC CASSLAGTGIWTPEAEQFF
TRBJ2-5 few . TRBV3-1/TRBV3-2 TGTGCCAGCAGCCTTAGCGGAAAAGAGACCCAGTACTTC CASSLSGKETQYF
TRBJ1-5 . . TRBV18 TGTGCCAGCTCCCAGGACAGTTATCAGCCCCAGCATTTT CASSQDSYQPQHF
TRBJ1-2 . . TRBV4-3 TGCGCCAGCAGCCACCTATCCGGGACACGGATAGGGTATGGCTACACCTTC CASSHLSGTRIGYGYTF
TRBJ1-2 once . TRBV2 TGTGCCAGCAGTGAATACCTCCAGGGCTACACCTTC CASSEYLQGYTF
TRBJ2-5 . . TRBV29-1 TGCAGCGTTGAAAGGGGCAGGGTTGGGACCCAGTACTTC CSVERGRVGTQYF
TRBJ2-2 . . TRBV5-1 TGCGCCAGCAGGGTCGCGGTAATCACCGGGGAGCTGTTTTTT CASRVAVITGELFF
TRBJ1-2 . . TRBV28 TGTGCCAGCAGCACAGTGCTTGGCTATGGCTACACCTTC CASSTVLGYGYTF
TRBJ1-1 . TRBD1 TRBV30 TGTGCCTGGAGTCTGGACAGGGGCACTGAAGCTTTCTTT CAWSLDRGTEAFF
TRBJ2-5 . TRBD2 TRBV5-1 TGCGCCAGCAGCTTACTAGCGGGGGGGCAGAGGGAGACCCAGTACTTC CASSLLAGGQRETQYF
TRBJ2-7 . . TRBV4-2 TGTGCCAGCAGGGGTGGCGGGATCCACGAGCAGTACTTC CASRGGGIHEQYF
TRBJ1-4 . TRBD1 TRBV24-1 TGTGCCACACAGGGGCTAAGTGAAAAACTGTTTTTT CATQGLSEKLFF
TRBJ2-1 once TRBD1 TRBV9 TGTGCCGGGTCAGCCGCTCCGACAGGGGCCAATGAGCAGTTCTTC CAGSAAPTGANEQFF
TRBJ1-1 . . TRBV27 TGTGCCAGCAGTTACACAGGGCTGAACACTGAAGCTTTCTTT CASSYTGLNTEAFF
TRBJ2-3 . . TRBV2 TGTGCCAGCAGTGATCGGGGGGATACGCAGTATTTT CASSDRGDTQYF
TRBJ2-1 . . TRBV6-5 TGTGCCAGCAGTTACGGTCCCGGGGGCTCCTACAATGAGCAGTTCTTC CASSYGPGGSYNEQFF
TRBJ2-3 . TRBD2 TRBV5-1 TGCGCCAGCAGCCAAAACCAACTAGCGGGGGGGCAAGATACGCAGTATTTT CASSQNQLAGGQDTQYF
TRBJ1-4 . . TRBV27 TGTGCCAGCAGTCCTTTCTCAACTAATGAAAAACTGTTTTTT CASSPFSTNEKLFF
TRBJ2-7 . . TRBV12-3/TRBV12-4 TGTGCCAGCAGTTCCCGGGGCGAGCAGTACTTC CASSSRGEQYF
TRBJ1-6 . TRBD1 TRBV7-3 TGTGCCAGCAGCCTGGGACAGGGTAAATCACCCCTCCACTTT CASSLGQGKSPLHF
TRBJ2-1 . . TRBV11-2 TGTGCCAGCAGTCTCGGACAGATAGTACCCTACAATGAGCAGTTCTTC CASSLGQIVPYNEQFF
TRBJ1-5 . . TRBV7-8 TGTGCCAGCACGCGGGAGCTCCTCAATCAGCCCCAGCATTTT CASTRELLNQPQHF